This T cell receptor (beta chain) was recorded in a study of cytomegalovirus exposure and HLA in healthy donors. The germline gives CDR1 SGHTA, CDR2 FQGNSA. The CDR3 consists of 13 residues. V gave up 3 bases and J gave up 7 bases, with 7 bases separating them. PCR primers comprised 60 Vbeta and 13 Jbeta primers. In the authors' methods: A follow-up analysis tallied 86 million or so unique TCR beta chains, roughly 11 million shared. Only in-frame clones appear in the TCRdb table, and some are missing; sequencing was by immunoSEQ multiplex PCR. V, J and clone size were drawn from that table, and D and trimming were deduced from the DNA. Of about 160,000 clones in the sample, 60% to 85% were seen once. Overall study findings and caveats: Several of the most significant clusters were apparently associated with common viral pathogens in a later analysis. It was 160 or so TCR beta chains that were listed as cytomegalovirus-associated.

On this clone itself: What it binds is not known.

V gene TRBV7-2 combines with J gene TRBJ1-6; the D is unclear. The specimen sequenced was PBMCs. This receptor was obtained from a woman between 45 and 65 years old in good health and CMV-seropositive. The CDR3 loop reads CASSFGRNSPLHF. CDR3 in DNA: TGTGCCAGCAGCTTTGGGAGGAATTCACCCCTCCACTTT.